This is a list of T cell receptor beta chains from one sample in a study of T cell responses to AZD1222 COVID-19 vaccine. Assay used: immunoSEQ multiplex PCR; TCRdb lists only in-frame clones, some missing. The table includes 120,000 or so clones, 90% detected once. Sequencing was performed on peripheral blood, taken on day 0 of AZD1222 vaccination. All receptors derive from an adult in good health. CDR3s include the opening cysteine and the closing phenylalanine or tryptophan. Fields, in order: clone size, J gene, D gene, V gene, CDR3 DNA, CDR3 protein. A D gene is named only where the DNA matches it firmly. Clone size, where shown, is once, few, many, or a class for clones that have expanded.

-,TRBJ2-1,-,TRBV24-1,TGTGCCACCAGTGATTTGAGTCGGAATGAGCAGTTCTTC,CATSDLSRNEQFF
-,TRBJ2-3,TRBD2,TRBV10-3,TGTGCCATCAGTCCTAGCGGGAGGGGAGATACGCAGTATTTT,CAISPSGRGDTQYF
-,TRBJ1-1,-,TRBV5-4,TGTGCCAGCAGCTTGGGGGGATCCCGGCATACTGAAGCTTTCTTT,CASSLGGSRHTEAFF
-,TRBJ2-1,-,TRBV5-1,TGCGCCAGCAGCTTGGGGAGTGTCTCCTACAATGAGCAGTTCTTC,CASSLGSVSYNEQFF
-,TRBJ2-5,TRBD1,TRBV11-3,TGTGCCAGCAGCTTAGGGACAGGAGTTAATCAAGAGACCCAGTACTTC,CASSLGTGVNQETQYF
-,TRBJ2-3,-,TRBV10-1,TGCGCCAGCAGTGATGGCCTAAGCACAGATACGCAGTATTTT,CASSDGLSTDTQYF
-,TRBJ2-5,TRBD2,TRBV7-2,TGTGCCAGCAGCTCGCGGACTAGCTTAGAGACCCAGTACTTC,CASSSRTSLETQYF
-,TRBJ2-3,TRBD2,TRBV7-9,TGTGCCAGCAGCCCTGGGACTAGCGGGAGTTTAAGGGATACGCAGTATTTT,CASSPGTSGSLRDTQYF
-,TRBJ2-3,-,TRBV5-6,TGTGCCAGCAGCTCCCAGGGGAGCACAGATACGCAGTATTTT,CASSSQGSTDTQYF
-,TRBJ1-5,-,TRBV5-6,TGTGCCAGCAGCTCCTGGACATATAGCAATCAGCCCCAGCATTTT,CASSSWTYSNQPQHF
-,TRBJ2-7,TRBD1,TRBV5-5,TGTGCCAGCAGCTTGGGCCAGGGGGCAGGTAACGAGCAGTACTTC,CASSLGQGAGNEQYF
-,TRBJ1-1,-,TRBV5-1,TGCGCCAGCAGCTTGATCCGGGGTGGGGAAACTGAAGCTTTCTTT,CASSLIRGGETEAFF
-,TRBJ2-7,-,TRBV7-8,TGTGCCAGCAGCTTTAGCCACTACGAGCAGTACTTC,CASSFSHYEQYF
few,TRBJ2-1,-,TRBV6-5,TGTGCCAGCAACCTCTGGAACTACAATGAGCAGTTCTTC,CASNLWNYNEQFF
once,TRBJ2-3,TRBD1,TRBV10-3,TGTGCCATCAGCCGGGACAGGGTGGATACGCAGTATTTT,CAISRDRVDTQYF
once,TRBJ1-4,-,TRBV2,TGTGCCAGCAGTGAAGGCTGGCAGACTAATGAAAAACTGTTTTTT,CASSEGWQTNEKLFF
few,TRBJ2-1,TRBD1,TRBV10-1,TGCGCCAGCAGTGGACAGGGAAGGGATGAGCAGTTCTTC,CASSGQGRDEQFF
-,TRBJ1-1,-,TRBV19,TGTGCCAGTAGTTCGGGACATCTCGGGGACACTGAAGCTTTCTTT,CASSSGHLGDTEAFF
-,TRBJ1-6,-,TRBV6-5,TGTGCCAGCAGTTCCCGAGGGTCCGCCTATAATTCACCCCTCCACTTT,CASSSRGSAYNSPLHF
-,TRBJ1-5,-,TRBV19,TGTGCCAGTAGTCCTACCAAATTGCGTACAGGGAGGCCCCAGCATTTT,CASSPTKLRTGRPQHF
-,TRBJ2-1,-,TRBV2,TGTGCCAGCAGTGAATCTCTCCTACAATATGAGCAGTTCTTC,CASSESLLQYEQFF
-,TRBJ2-1,-,TRBV29-1,TGCAGCGGGAGGGCCGGGGGTGAGCAGTTCTTC,CSGRAGGEQFF
once,TRBJ1-6,TRBD1,TRBV7-8,TGTGCCAGCAGCTTAGTGGGACAGGGTGATTCACCCCTCCACTTT,CASSLVGQGDSPLHF
-,TRBJ1-5,-,TRBV28,TGTGCCAGCAGTTTGGGGCAGAGCAATCAGCCCCAGCATTTT,CASSLGQSNQPQHF
-,TRBJ1-1,-,TRBV13,TGTGCCAGCAGCCCGGGACGGACAATTGAAGCTTTCTTT,CASSPGRTIEAFF
few,TRBJ2-2,TRBD2,TRBV28,TGTGCCAGCACTCATGGGGCGGGAGAGGTGGGGGAGCTGTTTTTT,CASTHGAGEVGELFF
-,TRBJ1-2,TRBD1,TRBV28,TGTGCCAGCAGGCCACGGACAGGGTGGGGTTATGGCTACACCTTC,CASRPRTGWGYGYTF
-,TRBJ2-7,-,TRBV5-1,TGCGCCAGCAGCTTGGAAGGGCGTTACGAGCAGTACTTC,CASSLEGRYEQYF
-,TRBJ2-3,TRBD1,TRBV13,TGTGCCAGCAGCTATGTCCCGGGACAGGAAGGGGGCCCAGATACGCAGTATTTT,CASSYVPGQEGGPDTQYF
-,TRBJ1-2,TRBD1,TRBV12-5,TGTGCTAGTGGTTTAGGCAGGGGGCCGGATGGCTACACCTTC,CASGLGRGPDGYTF
once,TRBJ1-5,-,TRBV28,TGTGCCAGCAGTTTAAGGGGGGCGAGCAATCAGCCCCAGCATTTT,CASSLRGASNQPQHF
-,TRBJ1-1,TRBD1,TRBV10-2,TGCGCCAGCAGTGAACCGACAGGGGCAAATGAAGCTTTCTTT,CASSEPTGANEAFF
-,TRBJ1-6,TRBD1,TRBV6-2/TRBV6-3,TGTGCCAGCAGTTACCCGACAGGGAAGAATTCACCCCTCCACTTT,CASSYPTGKNSPLHF
-,TRBJ1-2,-,TRBV3-1/TRBV3-2,TGTGCCAGCAGCCACCAAACTGTGGGGGCAGATAGGGACTATGGCTACACCTTC,CASSHQTVGADRDYGYTF
-,TRBJ2-7,-,TRBV5-5,TGTGCCAGCAGCTTGGCCCTGGGGGAGCAGTACTTC,CASSLALGEQYF
-,TRBJ1-1,-,TRBV6-5,TGTGCCAGCAGTTACTGGGCAGGGGAGGACACTGAAGCTTTCTTT,CASSYWAGEDTEAFF
-,TRBJ2-1,TRBD2,TRBV28,TGTGCCAGCAGTTTATCAGGCGGGAGGGACTACAATGAGCAGTTCTTC,CASSLSGGRDYNEQFF
once,TRBJ1-5,TRBD1,TRBV5-5,TGTGCCAGCAGCCCCGGGACAGGGGCTTTAAGCAATCAGCCCCAGCATTTT,CASSPGTGALSNQPQHF
-,TRBJ2-7,-,TRBV7-9,TGTGCCAGCAGCCCCCCCAGGGACAAATACGAGCAGTACTTC,CASSPPRDKYEQYF
few,TRBJ1-5,TRBD1,TRBV28,TGTGCCAGCAGCCCAGACAGGGGGCGAAATCAGCCCCAGCATTTT,CASSPDRGRNQPQHF
once,TRBJ1-3,-,TRBV9,TGTGCCAGCAGCGTAGGTGACGGAACATCTGGAAACACCATATATTTT,CASSVGDGTSGNTIYF
-,TRBJ1-6,TRBD1,TRBV6-5,TGTGCCAGCAGCACTACACAGGGGTGGGATTCACCCCTCCACTTT,CASSTTQGWDSPLHF
once,TRBJ1-6,-,TRBV27,TGTGCCAGCAGTCACACACCTCAGGATCCCTCTTGGTCACCCCTCCACTTT,CASSHTPQDPSWSPLHF
few,TRBJ2-7,-,TRBV10-3,TGTGCCATCAGCCGACAGGCCACCTACGAGCAGTACTTC,CAISRQATYEQYF
-,TRBJ1-6,-,TRBV3-1/TRBV3-2,TGTGCCAGCAGCCAGCGGACAGATAATTCACCCCTCCACTTT,CASSQRTDNSPLHF
-,TRBJ2-7,-,TRBV18,TGTGCCAGCTCACCCCAGGGAGATGCGATCTACGAGCAGTACTTC,CASSPQGDAIYEQYF
once,TRBJ1-4,TRBD1,TRBV7-9,TGTGCCAGCAGCTCCAGGGGGGTTAGTGAAAAACTGTTTTTT,CASSSRGVSEKLFF
-,TRBJ1-3,TRBD1,TRBV5-8,TGTGCCAGCAGCCAGGGACAGCACCGTGGAAACACCATATATTTT,CASSQGQHRGNTIYF
-,TRBJ2-7,TRBD2,TRBV9,TGTGCCAGCAGCGTAGGGGCAGCGGGAGGGTTCGAGCAGTACTTC,CASSVGAAGGFEQYF